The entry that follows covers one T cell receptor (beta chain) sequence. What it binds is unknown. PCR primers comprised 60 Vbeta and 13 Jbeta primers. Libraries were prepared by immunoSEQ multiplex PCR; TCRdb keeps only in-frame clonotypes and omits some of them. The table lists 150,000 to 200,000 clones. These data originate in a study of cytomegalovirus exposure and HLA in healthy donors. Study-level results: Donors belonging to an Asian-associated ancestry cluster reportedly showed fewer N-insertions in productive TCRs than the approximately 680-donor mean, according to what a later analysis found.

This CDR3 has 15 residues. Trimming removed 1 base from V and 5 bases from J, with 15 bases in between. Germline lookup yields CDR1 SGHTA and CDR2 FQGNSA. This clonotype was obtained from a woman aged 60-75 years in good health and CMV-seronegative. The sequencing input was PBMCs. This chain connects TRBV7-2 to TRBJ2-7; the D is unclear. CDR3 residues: CASSLVSPNADEQYF. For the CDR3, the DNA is TGTGCCAGCAGCTTAGTTTCCCCCAACGCGGACGAGCAGTACTTC.